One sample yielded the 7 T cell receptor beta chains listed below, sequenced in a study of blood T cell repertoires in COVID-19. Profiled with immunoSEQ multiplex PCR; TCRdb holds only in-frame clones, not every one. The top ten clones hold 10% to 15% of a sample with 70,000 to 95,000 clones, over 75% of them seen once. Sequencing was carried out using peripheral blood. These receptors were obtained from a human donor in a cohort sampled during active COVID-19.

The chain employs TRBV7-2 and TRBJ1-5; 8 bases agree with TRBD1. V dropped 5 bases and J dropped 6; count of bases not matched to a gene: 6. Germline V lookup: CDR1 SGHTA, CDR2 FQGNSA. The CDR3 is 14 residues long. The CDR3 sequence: CASSQTGVGQPQHF. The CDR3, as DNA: TGTGCCAGCAGCCAGACAGGGGTTGGTCAGCCCCAGCATTTT. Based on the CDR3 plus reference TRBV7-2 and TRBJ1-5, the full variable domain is GAGVSQSPSNKVTEKGKDVELRCDPISGHTALYWYRQSLGQGLEFLIYFQGNSAPDKSGLPSDRFSAERTGGSVSTLTIQRTQQEDSAVYLCASSQTGVGQPQHFGDGTRLSIL.

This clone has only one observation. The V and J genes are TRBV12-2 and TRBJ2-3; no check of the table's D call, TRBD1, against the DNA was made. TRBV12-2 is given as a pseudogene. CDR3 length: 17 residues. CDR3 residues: CASRYLQDRGLSDTQYF. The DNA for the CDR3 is TGTGCAAGTCGCTACTTACAGGACAGGGGGCTATCAGATACGCAGTATTTT.

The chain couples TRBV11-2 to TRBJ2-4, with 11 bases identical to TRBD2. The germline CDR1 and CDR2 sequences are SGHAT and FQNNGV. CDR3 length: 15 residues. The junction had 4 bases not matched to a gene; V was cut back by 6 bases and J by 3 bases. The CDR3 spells CASRPGTSGKNIQYF. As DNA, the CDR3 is TGTGCCAGCAGACCCGGGACTAGCGGCAAAAACATTCAGTACTTC. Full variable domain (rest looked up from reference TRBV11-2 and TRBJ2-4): EAGVAQSPRYKIIEKRQSVAFWCNPISGHATLYWYQQILGQGPKLLIQFQNNGVVDDSQLPKDRFSAERLKGVDSTLKIQPAKLEDSAVYLCASRPGTSGKNIQYFGAGTRLSVL.

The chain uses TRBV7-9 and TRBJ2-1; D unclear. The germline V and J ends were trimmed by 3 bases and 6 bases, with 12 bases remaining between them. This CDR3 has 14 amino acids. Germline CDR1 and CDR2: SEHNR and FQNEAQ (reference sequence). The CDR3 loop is CASSFNGPSNEQFF. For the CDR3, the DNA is TGTGCCAGCAGCTTCAACGGTCCTTCCAATGAGCAGTTCTTC.

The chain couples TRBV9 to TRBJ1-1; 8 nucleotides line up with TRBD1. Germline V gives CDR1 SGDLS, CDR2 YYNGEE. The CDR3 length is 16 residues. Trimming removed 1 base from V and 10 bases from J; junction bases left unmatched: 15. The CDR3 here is CASSVWAGGISMGAFF. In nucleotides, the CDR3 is TGTGCCAGCAGCGTATGGGCAGGGGGCATATCAATGGGAGCTTTCTTT.

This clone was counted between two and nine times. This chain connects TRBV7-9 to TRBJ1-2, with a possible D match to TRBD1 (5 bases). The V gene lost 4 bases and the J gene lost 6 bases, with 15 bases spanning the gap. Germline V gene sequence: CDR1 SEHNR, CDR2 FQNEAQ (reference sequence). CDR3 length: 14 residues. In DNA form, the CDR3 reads TGTGCCAGCAGCTCCCAGGGTGGGTTGCATGGCTACACCTTC. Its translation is CASSSQGGLHGYTF.

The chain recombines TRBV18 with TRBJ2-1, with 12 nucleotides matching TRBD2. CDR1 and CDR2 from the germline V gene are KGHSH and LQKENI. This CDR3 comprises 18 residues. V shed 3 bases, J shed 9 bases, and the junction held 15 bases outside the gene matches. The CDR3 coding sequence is TGTGCCAGCTCACCGCCGGTACTAGCGGGGGGCTCGAGGGTTGAGCAGTTCTTC. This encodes CASSPPVLAGGSRVEQFF.